The 24 T cell receptor beta chains reported below all come from one sample, sequenced in a study of beta chain features in type 1 diabetes. The investigators reverse transcribed all of the isolated RNA, so they sequenced expressed TCRB transcripts. The protocol was immunoSEQ multiplex PCR, while the TCRdb copy is restricted to in-frame clones and leaves out a portion. Among 250,000 to 300,000 clones listed, under 8.5% were seen once. The sample comprised central memory CD4+ T cells from blood. Receptors were obtained from a woman younger than 35 in good health.

This clone occurred many times. The rearrangement links TRBV28 to TRBJ2-3, with D perhaps matching TRBD2 (5 bases). This CDR3 is 14 amino acids long. V lost 6 bases to trimming and J lost 6 bases, with 16 bases between them. Per the germline V gene, CDR1 is MDHEN and CDR2 is SYDVKM. The DNA for the CDR3 is TGTGCCAGCAGCTCTAGGGCAAGAGGGGATACGCAGTATTTT. It yields the protein CASSSRARGDTQYF.

This clone was observed a handful of times. The chain uses TRBV27 and TRBJ2-3; D unclear. The V gene's germline CDR1 is MNHEY and CDR2 SMNVEV (reference sequence). Trimming left V 3 bases short and J 2 bases short, with 9 bases between. The CDR3 is 14 amino acids. CDR3 coding DNA: TGTGCCAGCAGTTTTTCGTGGCCCACAGATACGCAGTATTTT. The encoded protein is CASSFSWPTDTQYF.

CDR3 in amino acids: CASSLAPSSTEAFF. The CDR3 DNA follows: TGCGCCAGCAGCTTGGCTCCCAGCAGCACTGAAGCTTTCTTT. The chain is built from TRBV5-1 and TRBJ1-1; D call uncertain. CDR3 length: 14 amino acids. Germline CDR1 and CDR2: SGHRS and YFSETQ. Trimming stripped 0 bases from V and 4 bases from J, with 10 bases between.

In this sample, this clone turned up many times. Since a much larger clone is just one base distant, this may be a read error. The chain combines TRBV4-2 with TRBJ1-1, with no clear D. The CDR3 covers 13 residues. Germline V gives CDR1 LGHNA, CDR2 YNFKEQ. V lost 0 bases and J lost 0, with 2 bases in between. CDR3 nucleotides: TGTGCCAGCAGCCAAGACATGAACACTGAAGCTTTCTTT. Amino acid sequence: CASSQDMNTEAFF.

V and J are TRBV28 and TRBJ2-7; D ambiguous. The CDR3 spans 13 residues. Germline CDR1 MDHEN, CDR2 SYDVKM. Trimming removed 4 bases from V and 5 bases from J, with 12 bases in between. The CDR3 loop is CASSSTAYNEQYV. The CDR3 nucleotides are TGTGCCAGCAGTTCAACAGCTTACAACGAGCAGTACGTC.

This clone was detected only a few times. V is TRBV5-6 and J is TRBJ2-2; no definite D call. V lost 1 base to trimming and J lost 5 bases, with 12 bases between them. The CDR3 is 15 amino acids. The germline CDR1 and CDR2 sequences are SGHDT and YYEEEE. CDR3 protein: CASSLRGAGTGELFF. CDR3 coding DNA: TGTGCCAGCAGCTTGCGAGGAGCTGGTACCGGGGAGCTGTTTTTT.

This clone was seen a handful of times. CDR3 bases: TGTGCCAGCAGCTTAGGGACGTCGAGAGGGGAGACCCAGTACTTC. Amino acids: CASSLGTSRGETQYF. The chain has TRBV9 and TRBJ2-5, with D tentatively TRBD1 or TRBD2 (5 bases each). The CDR3 runs to 15 residues. Germline loops: CDR1 SGDLS, CDR2 YYNGEE. The V gene lost 4 bases and the J gene lost 5 bases, with 18 bases spanning the gap.

Only a few counts were recorded for this clone. This chain uses TRBV5-1 with TRBJ2-5; D gene uncertain. Per the germline V gene, CDR1 is SGHRS and CDR2 is YFSETQ. The ends were cut back, 0 bases at V and 2 bases at J, with 8 bases in the middle. The CDR3 contains 14 residues. CDR3 region: CASSLVSLQETQYF. The DNA of the CDR3 is TGCGCCAGCAGCTTGGTGTCTTTACAAGAGACCCAGTACTTC.

The chain employs TRBV6-5 and TRBJ1-2, with D unresolved. This CDR3 spans 13 amino acids. The V and J ends lost 5 bases and 4 bases respectively, with 11 bases between them. Germline V lookup: CDR1 MNHEY, CDR2 SVGAGI. CDR3: CASSEADLYGYTF. Here the CDR3 DNA reads TGTGCCAGCAGTGAAGCCGATCTCTATGGCTACACCTTC.

This chain links TRBV7-9 with TRBJ2-5; 8 bases line up with TRBD1. In germline, CDR1 is SEHNR, CDR2 FQNEAQ (reference sequence). The CDR3 is 15 amino acids. V shed 5 bases and J 2 bases; nucleotides not matched to a gene: 7. The CDR3 spells CASSLDRVPQETQYF. In nucleotides, the CDR3 is TGTGCCAGCAGCCTGGACAGGGTCCCTCAAGAGACCCAGTACTTC.

This clone was counted between two and nine times. The DNA for the CDR3 is TGCAGCGTTGAAAGGGGGGGCCGTCCCAATGAGCAGTTCTTC. Translation gives CSVERGGRPNEQFF. This chain links TRBV29-1 with TRBJ2-1, with TRBD2 as a possible D gene (7 bases). Germline V lookup: CDR1 SQVTM, CDR2 ANQGSEA. This CDR3 is built from 14 residues. Trimming took off 2 bases at V and 6 bases at J, with 14 bases between the two ends.

CDR3 sequence (DNA): TGTGCCAGCAGCCCCGGGACGCAATTAGAAGCTTTCTTT. This sequence encodes CASSPGTQLEAFF. This sequence joins TRBV6-6 and TRBJ1-1, with D perhaps matching TRBD1 (5 bases). The V gene lost 6 bases and the J gene lost 8 bases, with 16 bases spanning the gap. The CDR3 has 13 amino acids. The germline V gene has CDR1 MNHNY and CDR2 SVGAGI (reference sequence).

This chain joins TRBV18 and TRBJ1-1; 9 nucleotides match TRBD1. CDR1 and CDR2 (germline): KGHSH, LQKENI. With 1 base clipped from V and 4 bases from J, the junction kept 7 bases outside the gene matches. CDR3 length equals 16 residues. The CDR3 DNA reads as TGTGCCAGCTCACCACAAACAGGGGGCTGGGGCACTGAAGCTTTCTTT. It yields the protein CASSPQTGGWGTEAFF.

This chain connects TRBV6-5 to TRBJ2-1, with D perhaps matching TRBD2 (5 bases). Looked up from germline, CDR1 is MNHEY and CDR2 is SVGAGI. This CDR3 is built from 13 residues. V gave up 7 bases and J gave up 9 bases, with 16 bases separating them. CDR3 bases: TGTGCCAGCACGATGGACTGGGCGGGTGAGCAGTTCTTC. Amino acids: CASTMDWAGEQFF.

This clone showed up just a few times. V and J are TRBV29-1 and TRBJ2-1, with 9 bases aligning to TRBD2. There are 16 residues in the CDR3. Losses at the gene ends were 7 bases for V and 1 base for J; bases not matched to a gene: 11. Germline lookup yields CDR1 SQVTM and CDR2 ANQGSEA. As DNA, the CDR3 is TGCAGCGCACAAGGAATACTAGCGGGTTCCTACAATGAGCAGTTCTTC. Its protein product is CSAQGILAGSYNEQFF.

Ten or more counts support this clone. The V call is TRBV27, the J call TRBJ1-2, with D possibly matching TRBD1 (5 bases). The germline V gene has CDR1 MNHEY and CDR2 SMNVEV (reference sequence). Trimming cost V 6 bases and J 4 bases, with 12 bases left between them. The CDR3 covers 13 residues. The CDR3 DNA follows: TGTGCCAGCAGCCGATCAGGGACCTATGGCTACACCTTC. This gives the protein CASSRSGTYGYTF.

About this clone: One end of the junction fails to match germline, which may point to a read error. This chain connects TRBV9 to TRBJ2-1, with D possibly TRBD1 on 5 matching bases. CDR3 length equals 15 residues. The germline V gene has CDR1 SGDLS and CDR2 YYNGEE. The CDR3 protein is CASSVGGPSSNEQFF. In DNA form, the CDR3 reads TGTGCCAGCAGCGTAGGGGGCCCCTCCTCCAATGAGCAGTTCTTC.

V is TRBV7-9 and J is TRBJ1-6; D is undetermined. CDR1 and CDR2 from the germline V gene are SEHNR and FQNEAQ (reference sequence). The CDR3 contains 14 residues. Trimming took off 1 base at V and 14 bases at J, with 15 bases between the two ends. CDR3 in DNA: TGTGCCAGCAGCTTAGAAGGGTTGAGTAGGACCCTCCACTTT. Protein product: CASSLEGLSRTLHF.

The chain recombines TRBV19 with TRBJ1-5; TRBD1 is a possible D gene (6 bases). Between the trimmed V and J ends, which lost 4 bases and 3 bases, there was a span of 13 bases. The CDR3 totals 15 residues. Germline CDR1 is LNHDA and CDR2 is SQIVND (reference sequence). Here the CDR3 reads CASSRQQGFNQPQHF. CDR3 in DNA: TGTGCCAGTAGTAGGCAACAGGGTTTCAATCAGCCCCAGCATTTT. The variable domain in full, with the rest retrieved from reference TRBV19 and TRBJ1-5, is DGGITQSPKYLFRKEGQNVTLSCEQNLNHDAMYWYRQDPGQGLRLIYYSQIVNDFQKGDIAEGYSVSREKKESFPLTVTSAQKNPTAFYLCASSRQQGFNQPQHFGDGTRLSIL.

The V gene is TRBV7-9, the J gene TRBJ2-1; D possibly corresponds to TRBD2 (6 bases). This CDR3 is 10 amino acids long. In germline, CDR1 is SEHNR, CDR2 FQNEAQ (reference sequence). The ends were cut back, 5 bases at V and 10 bases at J, with 6 bases in the middle. Here the CDR3 reads CASSGREQFF. CDR3 DNA: TGTGCCAGCAGCGGGAGGGAGCAGTTCTTC.

This clone was counted ten times or more. Written as DNA, the CDR3 is TGTGCCAGCACCCTAAAGGGTGGCACAGATACGCAGTATTTT. Amino acid sequence: CASTLKGGTDTQYF. The chain couples TRBV7-2 to TRBJ2-3; D call uncertain. The CDR3 spans 14 residues. Trimming removed 7 bases at V and 1 base at J, with 12 bases between. Germline V gives CDR1 SGHTA, CDR2 FQGNSA.

This clone was observed a handful of times. The chain carries TRBV7-3 and TRBJ2-7; D remains unclear. CDR1 is SGHTA and CDR2 is FQGTGA in the germline V gene. Trimming took 4 bases from V and 0 from J, leaving 13 bases between them. The CDR3 contains 15 residues. The CDR3 loop reads CASSYTLVDSYEQYF. The CDR3 bases are TGTGCCAGCAGCTATACACTGGTAGACTCCTACGAGCAGTACTTC.

The chain is built from TRBV4-2 and TRBJ2-1; 9 bases are shared with TRBD2. The CDR3 runs 16 residues. The V segment lost 1 base and the J segment 1 base; nucleotides outside the gene matches: 2. Per the germline V gene, CDR1 is LGHNA and CDR2 is YNFKEQ. The CDR3 region has the DNA TGTGCCAGCAGCCAAGCGACTAGCGGTTCCTACAATGAGCAGTTCTTC. Its protein product is CASSQATSGSYNEQFF.

This chain links TRBV15 with TRBJ2-7; 8 bases are shared with TRBD1. The CDR3 runs to 12 residues. CDR1 and CDR2 from the germline V gene are LNHNV and YYDKDF (reference sequence). V shed 3 bases and J 5 bases; nucleotides not matched to a gene: 0. The DNA for the CDR3 is TGTGCCACCAGCAGGACAGGGGACGAGCAGTACGTC. It translates to CATSRTGDEQYV.